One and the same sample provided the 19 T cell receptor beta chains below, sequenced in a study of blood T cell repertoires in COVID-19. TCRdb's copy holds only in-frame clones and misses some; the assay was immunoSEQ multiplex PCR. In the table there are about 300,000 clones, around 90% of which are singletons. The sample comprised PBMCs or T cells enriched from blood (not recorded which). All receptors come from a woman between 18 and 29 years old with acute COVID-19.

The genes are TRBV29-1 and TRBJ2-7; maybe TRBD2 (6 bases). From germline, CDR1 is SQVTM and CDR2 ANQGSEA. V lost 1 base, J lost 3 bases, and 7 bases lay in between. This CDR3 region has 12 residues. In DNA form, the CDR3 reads TGCAGCGTTGAAGGGGGAGGCTACGAGCAGTACTTC. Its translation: CSVEGGGYEQYF.

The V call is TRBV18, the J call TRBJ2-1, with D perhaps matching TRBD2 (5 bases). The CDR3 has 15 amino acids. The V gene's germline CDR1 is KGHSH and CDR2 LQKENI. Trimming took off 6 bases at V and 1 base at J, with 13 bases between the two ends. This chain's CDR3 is CASSRVGVSYNEQFF. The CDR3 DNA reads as TGTGCCAGCTCGCGGGTGGGAGTTTCCTACAATGAGCAGTTCTTC.

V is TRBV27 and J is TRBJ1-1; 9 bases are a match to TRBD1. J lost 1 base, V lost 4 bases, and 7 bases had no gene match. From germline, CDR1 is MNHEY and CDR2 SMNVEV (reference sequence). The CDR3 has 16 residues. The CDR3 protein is CASSYFPGQGNTEAFF. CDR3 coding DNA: TGTGCCAGCAGTTATTTTCCGGGACAGGGGAACACTGAAGCTTTCTTT.

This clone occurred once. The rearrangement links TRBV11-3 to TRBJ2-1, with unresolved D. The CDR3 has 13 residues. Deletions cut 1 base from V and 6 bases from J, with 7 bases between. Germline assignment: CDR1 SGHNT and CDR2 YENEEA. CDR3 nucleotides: TGTGCCAGCAGCTTAGGAGAGGTCAATGAGCAGTTCTTC. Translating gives CASSLGEVNEQFF.

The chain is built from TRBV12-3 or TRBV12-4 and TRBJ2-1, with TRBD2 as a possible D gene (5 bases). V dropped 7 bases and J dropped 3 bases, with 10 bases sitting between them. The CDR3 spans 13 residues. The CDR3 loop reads CASKDSLYNEQFF. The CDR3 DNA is TGTGCCAGCAAGGACTCCCTCTACAATGAGCAGTTCTTC.

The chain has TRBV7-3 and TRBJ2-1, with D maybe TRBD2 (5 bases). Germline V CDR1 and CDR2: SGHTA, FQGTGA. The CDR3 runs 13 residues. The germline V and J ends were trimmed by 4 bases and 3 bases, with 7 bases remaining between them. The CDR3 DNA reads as TGTGCCAGCAGCTCCGGGAACTACAATGAGCAGTTCTTC. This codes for CASSSGNYNEQFF.

CDR3 protein: CASRQKAQEDYGYTF. In DNA, the CDR3 is TGCGCCAGCAGACAGAAAGCCCAAGAAGATTATGGCTACACCTTC. This chain connects TRBV5-1 to TRBJ1-2, with unresolved D. The germline V gene has CDR1 SGHRS and CDR2 YFSETQ. This CDR3 contains 15 residues. Trimming removed 5 bases at V and 5 bases at J, with 19 bases between.

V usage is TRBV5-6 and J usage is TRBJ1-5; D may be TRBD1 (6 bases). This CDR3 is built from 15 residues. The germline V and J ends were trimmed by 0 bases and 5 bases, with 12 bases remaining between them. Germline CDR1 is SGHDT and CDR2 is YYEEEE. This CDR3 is CASSLAGGPDQPQHF. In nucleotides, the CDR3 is TGTGCCAGCAGCTTGGCGGGGGGGCCCGATCAGCCCCAGCATTTT.

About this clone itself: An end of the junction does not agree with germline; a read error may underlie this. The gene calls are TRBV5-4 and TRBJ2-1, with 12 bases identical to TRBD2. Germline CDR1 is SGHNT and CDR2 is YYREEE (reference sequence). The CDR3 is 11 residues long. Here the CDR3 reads CASSRTSGIVF. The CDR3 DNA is TGTGCCAGCAGCCGGACTAGCGGGATCGTCTTC.

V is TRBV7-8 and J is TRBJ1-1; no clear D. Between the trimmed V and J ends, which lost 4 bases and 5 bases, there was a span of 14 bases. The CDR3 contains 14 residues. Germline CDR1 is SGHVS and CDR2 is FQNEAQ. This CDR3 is CASSSNSYDTEAFF. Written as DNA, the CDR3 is TGTGCCAGCAGCTCTAACTCCTACGATACTGAAGCTTTCTTT.

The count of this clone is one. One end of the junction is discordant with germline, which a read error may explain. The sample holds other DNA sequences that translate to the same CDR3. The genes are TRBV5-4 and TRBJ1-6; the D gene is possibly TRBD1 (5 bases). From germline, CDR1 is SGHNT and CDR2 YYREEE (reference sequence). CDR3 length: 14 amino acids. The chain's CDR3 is CASSFEQVASPLHF. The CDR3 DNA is TGTGCCAGCAGCTTCGAACAGGTGGCTTCACCCCTTCACTTT.

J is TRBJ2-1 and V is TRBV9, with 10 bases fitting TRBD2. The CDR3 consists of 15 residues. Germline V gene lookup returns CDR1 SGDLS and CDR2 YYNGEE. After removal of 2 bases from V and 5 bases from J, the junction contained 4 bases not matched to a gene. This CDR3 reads CASSVSSGRDNEQFF. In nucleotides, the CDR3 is TGTGCCAGCAGCGTCTCTAGCGGGAGAGACAATGAGCAGTTCTTC.

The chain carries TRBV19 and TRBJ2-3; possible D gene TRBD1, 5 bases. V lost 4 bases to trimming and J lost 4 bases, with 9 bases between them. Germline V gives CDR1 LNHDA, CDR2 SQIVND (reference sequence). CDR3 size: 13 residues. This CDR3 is CASSNTGADTQYF. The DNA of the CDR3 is TGTGCCAGTAGTAACACAGGCGCAGATACGCAGTATTTT. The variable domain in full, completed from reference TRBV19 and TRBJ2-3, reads DGGITQSPKYLFRKEGQNVTLSCEQNLNHDAMYWYRQDPGQGLRLIYYSQIVNDFQKGDIAEGYSVSREKKESFPLTVTSAQKNPTAFYLCASSNTGADTQYFGPGTRLTVL.

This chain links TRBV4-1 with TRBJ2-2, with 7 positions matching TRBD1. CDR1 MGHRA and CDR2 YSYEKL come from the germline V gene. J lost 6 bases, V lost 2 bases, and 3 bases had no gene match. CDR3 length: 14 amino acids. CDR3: CASSQQTGPGELFF. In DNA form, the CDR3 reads TGCGCCAGCAGCCAACAGACAGGGCCCGGGGAGCTGTTTTTT.

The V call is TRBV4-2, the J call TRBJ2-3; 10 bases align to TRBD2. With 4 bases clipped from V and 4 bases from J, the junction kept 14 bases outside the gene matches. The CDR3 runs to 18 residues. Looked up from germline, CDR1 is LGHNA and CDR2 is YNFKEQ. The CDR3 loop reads CASSPSPSSGSTPDTQYF. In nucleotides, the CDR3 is TGTGCCAGCAGCCCGTCCCCCTCTAGCGGGAGTACCCCAGATACGCAGTATTTT.

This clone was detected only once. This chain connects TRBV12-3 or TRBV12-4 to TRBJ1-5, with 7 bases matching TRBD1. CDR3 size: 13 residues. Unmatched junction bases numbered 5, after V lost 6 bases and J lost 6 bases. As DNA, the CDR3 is TGTGCCAGCAGAGAGGGGACAGCTCAGCCCCAGCATTTT. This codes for CASREGTAQPQHF.

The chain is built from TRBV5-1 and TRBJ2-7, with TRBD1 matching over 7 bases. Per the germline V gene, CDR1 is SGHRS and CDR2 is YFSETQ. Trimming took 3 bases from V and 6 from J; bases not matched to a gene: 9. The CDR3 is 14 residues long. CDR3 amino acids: CASSSRQGVGEQYF. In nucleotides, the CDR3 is TGCGCCAGCAGCTCCCGACAGGGTGTGGGCGAGCAGTACTTC.

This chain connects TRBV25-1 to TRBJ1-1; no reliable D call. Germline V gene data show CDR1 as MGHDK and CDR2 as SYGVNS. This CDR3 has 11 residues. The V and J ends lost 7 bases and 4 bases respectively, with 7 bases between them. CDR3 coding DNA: TGTGCCAGCACCTTATTCACTGAAGCTTTCTTT. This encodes CASTLFTEAFF.

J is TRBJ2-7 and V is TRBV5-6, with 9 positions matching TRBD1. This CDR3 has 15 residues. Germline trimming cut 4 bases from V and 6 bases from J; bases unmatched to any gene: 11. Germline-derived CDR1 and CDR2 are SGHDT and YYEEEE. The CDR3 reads CASSEKGQGTSEQYF. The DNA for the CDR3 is TGTGCCAGCAGCGAAAAGGGACAGGGAACGAGCGAGCAGTACTTC.